This T cell receptor beta chain was identified during a study of T cells in Graves' hyperthyroidism and ophthalmopathy. Study-level findings and limits: Separating ophthalmopathy from stable hyperthyroidism was achieved by a 13 V-J model.

Many counts were recorded for this clonotype. Its antigen remains unknown. Trimming removed 6 bases at V and 6 bases at J, with 11 bases between. CDR1 is PRHDT and CDR2 is FYEKMQ in the germline V gene (reference sequence). This CDR3 comprises 12 residues. Researchers took RNA transcripts and amplified the TCR beta CDR3 regions from them. A set of HTBI primers served as the primers for a first-round RT-PCR of the TCR CDR3. MiXCR, applied by TCRdb to the multiplex PCR reads, yields one record per CDR3 protein. This table has approximately 600,000 distinct CDR3 sequences, 20% appearing once. This receptor was taken from a man between 25 and 39 years old with Graves' ophthalmopathy. This sequence joins TRBV13 and TRBJ1-2; no definite D call. Sequencing input: blood. In nucleotides, the CDR3 is TGTGCCAGCAGTGCTTACGGCCATGGCTACACCTTC. Its protein product is CASSAYGHGYTF.